The text below deals with one T cell receptor (beta chain). These data originate in a study of blood T cell repertoires in COVID-19. Authors' analysis steps: Nucleated cell number was recorded as an estimate derived from reference gene primer amplification. Sequenced by immunoSEQ multiplex PCR; TCRdb stores in-frame clones only, minus some. V and J calls and clone size follow that table, whereas D and trimming were derived from the DNA. Among hundreds of thousands of clones listed, 82% were seen once. CDR3 length: 16 amino acids. The germline V gene has CDR1 LNHDA and CDR2 SQIVND (reference sequence). V was shortened by 4 bases and J by 4 bases, with 17 bases between the two germline ends.

This chain connects TRBV19 to TRBJ1-5; TRBD1 is a possible D gene (5 bases). The specimen sequenced was peripheral blood. The clonotype originates from a woman older than 75 with acute or convalescent COVID-19. CDR3 bases: TGTGCCAGTAGTACCCGCGGGGACTTTGGGAATCAGCCCCAGCATTTT. Amino acid sequence: CASSTRGDFGNQPQHF.